This T cell receptor (beta chain) was captured in a study of shared clonotypes between healthy human individuals. Study-wide context: The composition of the donors was a couple of women and a few men aged 18 to 49.

A remark on this clone: Antigen unknown.

Points from the study as a whole: The sharing of 4.5% to 5.5% of naive CD4 clonotypes was seen across a handful of donors.

This CDR3 has 16 amino acids. Between the trimmed V and J ends, which lost 2 bases and 4 bases, there was a span of 17 bases. CDR1 is LNHDA and CDR2 is SQIVND in the germline V gene (reference sequence). Here immunoSEQ multiplex PCR was the method, and the copy in TCRdb shows in-frame clones only, minus some. Here the sample spans about 2.4 million clones, 90% to 95% being singletons. V is TRBV19 and J is TRBJ1-1; D is uncertain. Sample: naive CD4+ T cells from PBMCs. Sample subset: CD45RA+ positively selected. This clonotype was sampled from a man aged 18 to 30 in good health. Some clones in this sample may be carry-over from other donors' samples. The CDR3, as DNA: TGTGCCAGTAGTATATTGGGTTCGGCCGAGGGCACTGAAGCTTTCTTT. Translating gives CASSILGSAEGTEAFF.